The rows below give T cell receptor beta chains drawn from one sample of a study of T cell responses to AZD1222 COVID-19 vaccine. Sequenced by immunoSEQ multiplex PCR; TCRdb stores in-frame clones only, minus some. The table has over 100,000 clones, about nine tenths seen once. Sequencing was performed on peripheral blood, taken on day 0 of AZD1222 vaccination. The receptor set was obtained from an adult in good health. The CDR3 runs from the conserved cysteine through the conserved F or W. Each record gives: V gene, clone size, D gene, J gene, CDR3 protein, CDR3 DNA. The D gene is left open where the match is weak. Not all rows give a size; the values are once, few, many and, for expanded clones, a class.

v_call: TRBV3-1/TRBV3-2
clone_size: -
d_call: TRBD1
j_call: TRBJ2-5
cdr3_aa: CASTLGQGLQETQYF
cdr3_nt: TGTGCCAGCACCCTTGGACAGGGCCTACAAGAGACCCAGTACTTC

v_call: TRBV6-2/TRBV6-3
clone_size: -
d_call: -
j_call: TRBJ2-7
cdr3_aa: CASSYSNSGGEQYF
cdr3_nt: TGTGCCAGCAGTTACTCGAACTCGGGCGGCGAGCAGTACTTC

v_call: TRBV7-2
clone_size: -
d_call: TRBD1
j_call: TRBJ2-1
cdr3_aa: CASSLFGTGANEQFF
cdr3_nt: TGTGCCAGCAGCTTATTCGGGACAGGGGCCAATGAGCAGTTCTTC

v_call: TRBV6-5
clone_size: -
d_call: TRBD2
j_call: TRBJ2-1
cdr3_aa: CASGRTSGGNEQFF
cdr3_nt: TGTGCCTCCGGTCGGACTAGCGGGGGCAATGAGCAGTTCTTC

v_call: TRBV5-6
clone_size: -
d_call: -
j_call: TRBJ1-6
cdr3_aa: CASSVQGSSPLHF
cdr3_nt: TGTGCCAGCAGCGTACAGGGTTCATCACCCCTCCACTTT

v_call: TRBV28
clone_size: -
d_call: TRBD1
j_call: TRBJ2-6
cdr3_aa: CASGDPGTVISGANVLTF
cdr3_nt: TGTGCCAGCGGCGACCCCGGGACAGTAATCTCTGGGGCCAACGTCCTGACTTTC

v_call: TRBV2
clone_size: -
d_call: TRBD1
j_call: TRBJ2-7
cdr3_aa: CASSDTGTESYEQYF
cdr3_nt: TGTGCCAGCAGCGATACCGGGACAGAATCCTACGAGCAGTACTTC

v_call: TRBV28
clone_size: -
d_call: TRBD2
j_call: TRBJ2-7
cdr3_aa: CASTNGLAGGYEQYF
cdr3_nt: TGTGCCAGCACTAACGGACTAGCGGGAGGTTACGAGCAGTACTTC

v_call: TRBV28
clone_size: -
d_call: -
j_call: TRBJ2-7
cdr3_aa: CASSFGYYEQYF
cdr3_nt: TGTGCCAGCAGTTTCGGCTATTACGAGCAGTACTTC

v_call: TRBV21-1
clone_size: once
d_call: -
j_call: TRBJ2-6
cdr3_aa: CASSPPGRDSGANVLTF
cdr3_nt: TGTGCCAGCAGCCCTCCCGGAAGGGACTCAGGGGCCAACGTCCTGACTTTC

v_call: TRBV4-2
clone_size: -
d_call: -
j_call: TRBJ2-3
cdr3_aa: CASSHGTDTQYF
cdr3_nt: TGTGCCAGCAGCCATGGCACAGATACGCAGTATTTT

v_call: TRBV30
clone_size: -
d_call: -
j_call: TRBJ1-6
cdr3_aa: CAWSPTNNSPLHF
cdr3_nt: TGTGCCTGGAGTCCGACTAATAATTCACCCCTCCACTTT

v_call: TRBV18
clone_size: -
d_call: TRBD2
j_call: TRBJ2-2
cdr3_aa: CASSPPGLAGGSGELFF
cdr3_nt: TGTGCCAGCTCACCTCCGGGACTAGCGGGAGGTTCCGGGGAGCTGTTTTTT

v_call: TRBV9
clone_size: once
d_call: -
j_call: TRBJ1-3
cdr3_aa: CASSVTSSGNTIYF
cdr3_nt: TGTGCCAGCAGCGTAACCTCCTCTGGAAACACCATATATTTT

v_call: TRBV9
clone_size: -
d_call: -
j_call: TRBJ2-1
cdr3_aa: CASSVHGTNEQFF
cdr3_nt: TGTGCCAGCAGCGTACATGGGACAAATGAGCAGTTCTTC

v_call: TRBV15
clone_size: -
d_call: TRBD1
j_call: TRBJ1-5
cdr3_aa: CATSSGGGAGFVQPQHF
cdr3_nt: TGTGCCACCAGCTCGGGAGGGGGCGCTGGGTTTGTTCAGCCCCAGCATTTT

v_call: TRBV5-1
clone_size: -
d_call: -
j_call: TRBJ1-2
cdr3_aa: CASSSTGLRFSGYTF
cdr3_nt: TGCGCCAGCAGCTCCACCGGACTGCGCTTCTCTGGCTACACCTTC

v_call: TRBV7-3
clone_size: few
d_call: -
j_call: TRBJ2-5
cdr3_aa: CASSSMPQETQYF
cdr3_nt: TGTGCCAGCAGCTCAATGCCGCAAGAGACCCAGTACTTC

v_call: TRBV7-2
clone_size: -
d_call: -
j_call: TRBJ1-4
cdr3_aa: CASSLEGTRNEKLFF
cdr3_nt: TGTGCCAGCAGCTTAGAAGGGACAAGAAATGAAAAACTGTTTTTT

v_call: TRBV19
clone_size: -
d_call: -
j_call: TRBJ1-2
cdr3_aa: CASSPRITRLNVAPINYGYTF
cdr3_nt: TGTGCCAGTTCGCCACGAATAACCAGATTGAATGTGGCCCCGATTAACTATGGCTACACCTTC

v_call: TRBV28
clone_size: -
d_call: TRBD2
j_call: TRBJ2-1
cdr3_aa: CASSPSGRRNEQFF
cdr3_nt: TGTGCCAGCAGCCCTAGCGGGAGGAGGAATGAGCAGTTCTTC

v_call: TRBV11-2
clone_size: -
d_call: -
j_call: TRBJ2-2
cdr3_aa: CASSFRQTNTGELFF
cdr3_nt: TGTGCCAGCAGCTTCCGACAGACCAACACCGGGGAGCTGTTTTTT

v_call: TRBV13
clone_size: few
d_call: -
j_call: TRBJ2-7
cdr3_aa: CASSLPWGSRPGEQYF
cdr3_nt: TGTGCCAGCAGCTTACCGTGGGGGAGTAGGCCGGGCGAGCAGTACTTC

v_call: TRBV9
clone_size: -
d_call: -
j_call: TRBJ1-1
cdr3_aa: CASSIGTDSTEAFF
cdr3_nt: TGTGCCAGCAGCATCGGGACGGATAGTACTGAAGCTTTCTTT

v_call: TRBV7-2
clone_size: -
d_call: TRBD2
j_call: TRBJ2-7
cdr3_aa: CASSKGLAGVDEQYF
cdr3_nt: TGTGCCAGCAGTAAGGGACTAGCGGGAGTTGACGAGCAGTACTTC

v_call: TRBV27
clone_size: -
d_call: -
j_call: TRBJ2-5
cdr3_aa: CASRPGFQETQYF
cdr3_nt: TGTGCCAGCAGACCAGGGTTCCAAGAGACCCAGTACTTC

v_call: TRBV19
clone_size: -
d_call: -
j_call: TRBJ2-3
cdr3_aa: CASSISREPTDTQYF
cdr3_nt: TGTGCCAGTAGTATAAGTCGGGAGCCCACAGATACGCAGTATTTT

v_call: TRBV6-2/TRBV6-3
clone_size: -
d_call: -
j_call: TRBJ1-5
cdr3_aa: CASSWDGDQPQHF
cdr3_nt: TGTGCCAGCAGTTGGGACGGCGATCAGCCCCAGCATTTT

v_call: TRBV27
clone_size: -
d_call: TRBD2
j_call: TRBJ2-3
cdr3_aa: CASRGGTLFTDTQYF
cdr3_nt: TGTGCCAGCAGGGGGGGGACTTTATTCACAGATACGCAGTATTTT

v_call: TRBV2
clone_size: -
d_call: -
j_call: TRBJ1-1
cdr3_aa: CASSVMTGRMNTEAFF
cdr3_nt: TGTGCCAGCAGTGTTATGACAGGCCGGATGAACACTGAAGCTTTCTTT

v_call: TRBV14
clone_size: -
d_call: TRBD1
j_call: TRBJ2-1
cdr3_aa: CASSQERGHRGAYNEQFF
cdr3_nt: TGTGCCAGCAGCCAAGAAAGGGGCCACAGGGGTGCCTACAATGAGCAGTTCTTC

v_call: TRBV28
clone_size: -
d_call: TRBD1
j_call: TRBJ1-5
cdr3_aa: CASVRTGSFFPQHF
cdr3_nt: TGTGCCAGCGTGAGGACAGGGAGTTTTTTTCCCCAGCATTTT

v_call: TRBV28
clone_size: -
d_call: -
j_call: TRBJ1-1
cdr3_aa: CASSLFGPPLSAFF
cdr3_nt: TGTGCCAGCAGTTTATTTGGCCCTCCCCTGTCAGCTTTCTTT

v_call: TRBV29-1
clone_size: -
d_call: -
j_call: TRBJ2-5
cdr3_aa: CSVAAGETQYF
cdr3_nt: TGCAGCGTTGCGGCGGGAGAGACCCAGTACTTC

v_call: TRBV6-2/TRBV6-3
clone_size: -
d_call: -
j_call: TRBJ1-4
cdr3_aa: CASSSNRAEKLFF
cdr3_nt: TGTGCCAGCAGTTCCAACAGAGCAGAAAAACTGTTTTTT

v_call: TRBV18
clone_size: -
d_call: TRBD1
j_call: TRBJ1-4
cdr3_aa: CASSPLPGGKATNEKLFF
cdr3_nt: TGTGCCAGCTCACCACTTCCAGGGGGCAAAGCAACTAATGAAAAACTGTTTTTT

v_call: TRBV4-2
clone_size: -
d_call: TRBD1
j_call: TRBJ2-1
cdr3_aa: CASSQDPRGQKEQFF
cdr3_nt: TGTGCCAGCAGCCAAGATCCCAGGGGGCAAAAGGAGCAGTTCTTC

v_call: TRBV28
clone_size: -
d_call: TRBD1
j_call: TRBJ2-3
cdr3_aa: CASSFPRDRVTDTQYF
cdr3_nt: TGTGCCAGCAGTTTTCCCCGGGACAGGGTCACAGATACGCAGTATTTT

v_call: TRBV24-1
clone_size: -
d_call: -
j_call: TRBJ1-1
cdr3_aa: CATSKEGGREEAFF
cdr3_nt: TGTGCCACCAGTAAAGAAGGGGGACGGGAAGAAGCTTTCTTT

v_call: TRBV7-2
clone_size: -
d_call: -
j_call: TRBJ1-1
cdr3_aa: CASSLDVGRPNTEAFF
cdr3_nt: TGTGCCAGCAGCTTAGACGTCGGTCGGCCGAACACTGAAGCTTTCTTT

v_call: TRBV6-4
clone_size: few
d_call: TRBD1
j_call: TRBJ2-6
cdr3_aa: CASSDGTGGSSGANVLTF
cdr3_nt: TGTGCCAGCAGTGACGGGACAGGGGGTTCCTCTGGGGCCAACGTCCTGACTTTC

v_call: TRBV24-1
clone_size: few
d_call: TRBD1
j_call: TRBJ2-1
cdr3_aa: CATSDPTGSSYNEQFF
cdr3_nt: TGTGCCACCAGTGACCCGACAGGGAGCTCCTACAATGAGCAGTTCTTC

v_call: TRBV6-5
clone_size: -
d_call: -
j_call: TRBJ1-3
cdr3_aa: CASARGGSSGNTIYF
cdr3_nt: TGTGCCAGCGCCAGAGGGGGTTCCTCTGGAAACACCATATATTTT

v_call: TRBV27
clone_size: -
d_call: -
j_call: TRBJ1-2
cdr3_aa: CASSPQGGNIGYTF
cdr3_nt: TGTGCCAGCAGCCCCCAAGGAGGGAACATCGGCTACACCTTC

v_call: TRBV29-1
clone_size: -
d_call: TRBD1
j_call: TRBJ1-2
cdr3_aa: CSVERDRYGYTF
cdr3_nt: TGCAGCGTTGAAAGGGACAGATATGGCTACACCTTC